What follows are 23 T cell receptor beta chains derived from one specimen sequenced in a study of blood T cells in healthy people across ages. Sample-barcoded 5' priming and a J-beta primer mix drove a second PCR of roughly 6 to 12 cycles. In TCRdb, the 5' RACE reads were re-called with MiXCR into one record per CDR3 protein. The sample has 900,000 to 950,000 distinct CDR3 sequences; 25% to 30% are singletons. In addition, the sample was reused for a study of T cells of mothers and their children.

The sequenced material came from blood. These receptors originate from a woman aged 40 to 55 in good health.

Notes on this clonotype: One end of the junction fails to match germline, which may point to a read error. The chain employs TRBV7-2 and TRBJ2-6, with a weak D call TRBD1 (5 bases). Germline V gives CDR1 SGHTA, CDR2 FQGNSA. This CDR3 region has 15 residues. This CDR3 reads CASSLQVAGANVPTF. For the CDR3, the DNA is TGTGCCAGCAGCCTCCAGGTGGCTGGGGCCAACGTCCCGACTTTC.

The chain links TRBV7-2 to TRBJ2-5, with D hard to call. CDR3 length equals 14 residues. V shed 0 bases and J shed 11 bases, with 16 bases lying between them. Germline lookup yields CDR1 SGHTA and CDR2 FQGNSA. The CDR3 region is CASSLAGGSYKQYF. CDR3 in DNA: TGTGCCAGCAGCTTAGCTGGCGGTTCCTACAAGCAGTACTTC.

There are a few counts of this clonotype. This chain connects TRBV29-1 to TRBJ2-3; D assignment may be TRBD1 or TRBD2 (6 bases each). Germline V gene sequence: CDR1 SQVTM, CDR2 ANQGSEA. The CDR3 runs 14 residues. V was cut by 1 base and J by 0 bases, with 8 bases left in between. In DNA, the CDR3 is TGCAGCGTTGAAGGGGGGGCAAGCACAGATACGCAGTATTTT. Translated: CSVEGGASTDTQYF.

This chain joins TRBV4-1 and TRBJ1-2; TRBD1 aligns across 10 bases. The germline V gene encodes CDR1 MGHRA and CDR2 YSYEKL. CDR3 length: 15 amino acids. V gave up 4 bases and J gave up 8 bases; unmatched junction bases: 10. The CDR3 DNA reads as TGCGCCAGCAGCCCGGACGGGACAGGGGCTTACGGCTACACCTTC. It yields the protein CASSPDGTGAYGYTF.

This clonotype was recorded at least ten times. This CDR3 reads CASSLSNSPLHF. CDR3 in DNA: TGTGCCAGCAGCTTATCCAATTCACCCCTCCACTTT. J is TRBJ1-6 and V is TRBV7-9; unclear D gene. CDR1 and CDR2 (germline): SEHNR, FQNEAQ (reference sequence). The CDR3 is 12 residues long. V lost 2 bases to trimming and J lost 7 bases, with 3 bases between them. The variable domain in full, completed from reference TRBV7-9 and TRBJ1-6, reads DTGVSQNPRHKITKRGQNVTFRCDPISEHNRLYWYRQTLGQGPEFLTYFQNEAQLEKSRLLSDRFSAERPKGSFSTLEIQRTEQGDSAMYLCASSLSNSPLHFGNGTRLTVT.

The V and J genes are TRBV5-1 and TRBJ1-4; D uncertain. Trimming took 0 bases from V and 5 from J, leaving 20 bases between them. Germline CDR1 and CDR2: SGHRS and YFSETQ. This CDR3 region has 18 residues. CDR3 residues: CASSLGHHRGIINEKLFF. The CDR3 DNA reads as TGCGCCAGCAGCTTGGGACATCACCGGGGAATTATAAATGAAAAACTGTTTTTT. Full variable domain (remainder filled in from reference TRBV5-1 and TRBJ1-4): KAGVTQTPRYLIKTRGQQVTLSCSPISGHRSVSWYQQTPGQGLQFLFEYFSETQRNKGNFPGRFSGRQFSNSRSEMNVSTLELGDSALYLCASSLGHHRGIINEKLFFGSGTQLSVL.

This clonotype was seen a handful of times. The rearrangement uses TRBV4-1 and TRBJ1-1, with unresolved D. Germline CDR1 MGHRA, CDR2 YSYEKL. V lost 3 bases to trimming and J lost 11 bases, with 16 bases between them. The CDR3 is made up of 13 amino acids. The CDR3 here is CASSQTPLLRAFF. The CDR3 coding sequence is TGCGCCAGCAGCCAGACACCTCTCCTGCGGGCTTTCTTT.

In this sample, this clonotype turned up many times. The chain links TRBV27 to TRBJ2-7, with TRBD1 matching 7 bases. Germline V gene sequence: CDR1 MNHEY, CDR2 SMNVEV (reference sequence). This CDR3 contains 14 residues. Trimming cost V 6 bases and J 2 bases; bases outside gene matches: 7. CDR3 sequence: CASSNRGLAYEQYF. For the CDR3, the DNA is TGTGCCAGCAGCAACAGGGGCCTCGCCTACGAGCAGTACTTC.

About this clonotype: This may come from a read error, since a much larger clone is one base off. This chain uses TRBV29-1 with TRBJ2-1; 7 bases are a match to TRBD2. CDR1 SQVTM and CDR2 ANQGSEA come from the germline V gene. Trimming at V came to 6 bases and at J to 10 bases, leaving 9 bases not matched to a gene. The length of the CDR3 is 12 residues. The CDR3, as DNA: TGCAGCGTCGCGGGGGTCACCTACGAGCAGTTCTTC. It is translated as CSVAGVTYEQFF.

The chain recombines TRBV12-3 or TRBV12-4 with TRBJ1-5; weak D call: TRBD1 (6 bases). The CDR3 length is 14 residues. V was cut by 4 bases and J by 7 bases, with 14 bases left in between. CDR3 in amino acids: CASSSGDRGQPQHF. The DNA for the CDR3 is TGTGCCAGCAGTTCAGGGGATCGGGGGCAGCCCCAGCATTTT.

Many counts were recorded for this clonotype. The gene calls are TRBV13 and TRBJ1-4; 7 bases are shared with TRBD1. CDR1 and CDR2 from the germline V gene are PRHDT and FYEKMQ (reference sequence). With V trimmed by 3 bases and J by 4 bases, 2 bases remained unmatched. The CDR3 has 14 residues. The CDR3 DNA reads TGTGCCAGCAGCTTGACAGGGATTAATGAAAAACTGTTTTTT. Protein product: CASSLTGINEKLFF. The entire variable domain, with the rest obtained from reference TRBV13 and TRBJ1-4, is as follows: AAGVIQSPRHLIKEKRETATLKCYPIPRHDTVYWYQQGPGQDPQFLISFYEKMQSDKGSIPDRFSAQQFSDYHSELNMSSLELGDSALYFCASSLTGINEKLFFGSGTQLSVL.

This clonotype showed up just a few times. A read error is possible here, since a much larger clone lies one base away. The chain recombines TRBV6-1 with TRBJ2-7; TRBD2 might be the D (6 bases). The CDR3 sequence is 19 residues long. The V gene's germline CDR1 is MNHNS and CDR2 SASEGT. The V end lost 5 bases, the J end lost 8 bases, and 34 bases lay between the germline ends. CDR3 region: CASSPTQRSGIGRTGKQYF. The CDR3 coding sequence is TGTGCCAGCAGTCCTACCCAAAGGTCGGGGATTGGGAGGACGGGCAAGCAGTACTTC.

This clonotype appeared a few times. The chain links TRBV12-3 or TRBV12-4 to TRBJ2-1; 12 bases align to TRBD2. The junction had 5 bases not matched to a gene; V was cut back by 7 bases and J by 4 bases. The length of the CDR3 is 15 residues. DNA of the CDR3: TGTGCCAGCATCGCCGGGACTAGCGGGTACAATGAGCAGTTCTTC. Protein: CASIAGTSGYNEQFF.

This chain joins TRBV9 and TRBJ1-6; D gene unclear. The CDR3 extends over 21 amino acids. The V gene lost 1 base and the J gene lost 2 bases, with 25 bases spanning the gap. The V gene's germline CDR1 is SGDLS and CDR2 YYNGEE. The CDR3 region is CASSVLIYDGKAGTYNSPLHF. CDR3 DNA sequence: TGTGCCAGCAGCGTACTAATTTACGACGGGAAGGCAGGCACCTATAATTCACCCCTCCACTTT.

V usage is TRBV18 and J usage is TRBJ2-5; D is unresolved. V dropped 1 base and J dropped 2 bases, with 5 bases sitting between them. Per germline, CDR1 KGHSH and CDR2 LQKENI. CDR3 length: 13 amino acids. The CDR3 is CASSPLMQETQYF. The CDR3 DNA is TGTGCCAGCTCACCACTCATGCAAGAGACCCAGTACTTC.

The V call is TRBV20-1, the J call TRBJ2-7, with D uncertain. Deletions cut 5 bases from V and 3 bases from J, with 14 bases between. CDR1 is DFQATT and CDR2 is SNEGSKA in the germline V gene (reference sequence). This CDR3 has 13 amino acids. Here the CDR3 DNA reads TGCAGTGCTGAGGCCAGCAGGCGCTACGAGCAGTACTTC. It is translated as CSAEASRRYEQYF.

This clonotype was counted only a few times. The chain recombines TRBV28 with TRBJ1-5, with 9 bases aligning to TRBD1. Germline trimming cut 9 bases from V and 4 bases from J; bases unmatched to any gene: 7. There are 14 residues in the CDR3. Germline V gives CDR1 MDHEN, CDR2 SYDVKM. CDR3 DNA sequence: TGTGCCAGTGGGACAGGGAGGGTGAATCAGCCCCAGCATTTT. This codes for CASGTGRVNQPQHF.

Points on this clonotype: A read error may be the cause here, since a much bigger clone is one base away. The genes are TRBV6-1 and TRBJ2-3; 7 nucleotides align to TRBD2. Germline V gene sequence: CDR1 MNHNS, CDR2 SASEGT. This CDR3 comprises 15 residues. V lost 7 bases, J lost 4 bases, and 11 bases stayed unmatched. The CDR3 DNA sequence: TGTGCCAGCATTATCGGGACTAACTACTCAGATACGCAGTATTTT. Translation gives CASIIGTNYSDTQYF.

This clonotype showed up just once. V usage is TRBV6-4 and J usage is TRBJ1-2; D remains unclear. In germline, CDR1 is MRHNA, CDR2 SNTAGT. CDR3 size: 14 residues. The V and J ends lost 5 bases and 4 bases respectively, with 14 bases between them. CDR3 nucleotides: TGTGCCAGCAGTTTTTTTGGGCAGAGCTATGGCTACACCTTC. This codes for CASSFFGQSYGYTF.

Regarding this clonotype: This may be a read error, as it is one base from a much larger clone. This chain connects TRBV7-9 to TRBJ2-1; D gene uncertain. V was clipped by 5 bases and J by 6 bases, with 5 bases between them. The CDR3 consists of 11 residues. Germline CDR1 SEHNR, CDR2 FQNEAQ (reference sequence). CDR3 nucleotides: TGTGCCAGCAGCCAAAGCAATGAGCAGTTCTTC. Translated, it gives CASSQSNEQFF.

A few counts support this clonotype. The chain links TRBV2 to TRBJ2-3; D may be TRBD2 (5 bases). V was trimmed by 5 bases and J by 2 bases, leaving 20 bases between them. The V gene's germline CDR1 is SNHLY and CDR2 FYNNEI. The CDR3 is 17 amino acids. CDR3 coding DNA: TGTGCCAGCAGTTATGACTATACCGTCGATTTCACAGATACGCAGTATTTT. Its translation is CASSYDYTVDFTDTQYF.

This clonotype was seen a few times. V and J are TRBV20-1 and TRBJ1-1, with 8 positions matching TRBD1. The CDR3 is made up of 15 amino acids. V lost 3 bases and J lost 4; bases outside the gene matches: 10. CDR1 and CDR2 from the germline V gene are DFQATT and SNEGSKA (reference sequence). CDR3 DNA sequence: TGCAGTGCTAGTTACAGGGGGGTTTCGGTCACTGAAGCTTTCTTT. This sequence encodes CSASYRGVSVTEAFF.

The chain employs TRBV12-3 or TRBV12-4 and TRBJ1-2; possibly TRBD1 for D (5 bases). Trimming removed 6 bases from V and 8 bases from J, with 19 bases in between. The CDR3 sequence is 14 residues long. Here the CDR3 reads CASRPGTFMGGYTF. CDR3 sequence (DNA): TGTGCCAGCAGACCCGGGACCTTTATGGGGGGCTACACCTTC.